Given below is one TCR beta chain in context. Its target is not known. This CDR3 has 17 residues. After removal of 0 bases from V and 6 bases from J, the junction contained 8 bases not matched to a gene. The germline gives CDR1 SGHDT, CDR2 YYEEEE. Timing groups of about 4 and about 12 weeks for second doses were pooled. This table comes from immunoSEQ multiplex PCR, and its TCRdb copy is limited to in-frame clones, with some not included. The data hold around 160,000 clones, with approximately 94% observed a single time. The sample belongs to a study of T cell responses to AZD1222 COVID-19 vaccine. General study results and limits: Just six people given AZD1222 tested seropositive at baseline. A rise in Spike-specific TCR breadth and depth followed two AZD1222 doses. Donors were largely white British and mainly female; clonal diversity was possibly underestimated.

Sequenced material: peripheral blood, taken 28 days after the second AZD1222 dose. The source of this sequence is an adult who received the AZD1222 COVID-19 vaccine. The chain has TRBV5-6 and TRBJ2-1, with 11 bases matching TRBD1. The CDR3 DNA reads TGTGCCAGCAGCTTGGCACTAGGACAGGGGGCTGGCAATGAGCAGTTCTTC. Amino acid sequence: CASSLALGQGAGNEQFF.